Sequencing of this T cell receptor beta chain was carried out in a study of cytomegalovirus exposure and HLA in healthy donors. Assay: immunoSEQ multiplex PCR; the TCRdb copy retains only in-frame clones and omits some. The table shows tens of thousands of clones, with roughly 84% occurring only once. Study outcomes and limitations: In vitro experiments confirmed that a few CMV-associated chains were specific for CMV antigens. Cytomegalovirus-associated status was assigned to about 180 TCR beta chains.

Trimming pared 0 bases from V and 2 bases from J, leaving 8 bases between. Germline CDR1 and CDR2: ENHRY and SYGVKD. The CDR3 has 14 amino acids. Comments on this clone: Antigen: not known.

The chain combines TRBV10-3 with TRBJ2-7; D might be TRBD1 (6 bases). The sequencing sample was made of PBMCs. This clonotype was obtained from a woman in her late teens or twenties in good health and CMV-seropositive. The CDR3 DNA reads TGTGCCATCAGTGAGTCGAGACAGGCCTACGAGCAGTACTTC. Translating gives CAISESRQAYEQYF.